The 11 T cell receptor beta chains below all came from one sample that was sequenced in a study of blood T cell repertoires in COVID-19. Generated by immunoSEQ multiplex PCR, the TCRdb table keeps only in-frame clones and is missing some. The data contain some 69,000 clones, 75% to 90% of them singletons. The sequencing input was peripheral blood. The origin of the receptors is an elderly man with active or convalescent COVID-19.

V gene TRBV6-2 or TRBV6-3 combines with J gene TRBJ1-5; the D gene is possibly TRBD1 (6 bases). CDR3 length: 17 residues. V gave up 4 bases and J gave up 0 bases, with 16 bases separating them. The germline V gene encodes CDR1 MNHEY and CDR2 SVGEGT. The chain's CDR3 is CASSSIDRLYSNQPQHF. The DNA for the CDR3 is TGTGCCAGCAGTTCGATCGACAGGCTCTATAGCAATCAGCCCCAGCATTTT.

A remark on this clone: The junction departs from germline at one end; a sequencing error may be responsible. The chain recombines TRBV12-3 or TRBV12-4 with TRBJ2-7; TRBD2 matches at 7 bases. This CDR3 contains 12 residues. The chain's CDR3 is CTSRKWGGGPYF. In DNA, the CDR3 is TGTACCAGCAGAAAATGGGGGGGTGGTCCGTACTTC.

V and J are TRBV18 and TRBJ2-7; 12 positions agree with TRBD1. After removal of 3 bases from V and 8 bases from J, the junction contained 5 bases not matched to a gene. Germline V gives CDR1 KGHSH, CDR2 LQKENI. The CDR3 contains 14 residues. The CDR3 DNA reads as TGTGCCAGCTCACCGGGACAGGGGGCTACGCAGCAGTACTTC. Translation gives CASSPGQGATQQYF.

CDR3 DNA: TGTGCCAGCAGTTCCGGGACAGGGGTAGCAGGGAATCAGCCCCAGCATTTT. The encoded protein is CASSSGTGVAGNQPQHF. The J gene is TRBJ1-5, the V gene TRBV2; TRBD1 matches at 10 bases. The CDR3 covers 17 residues. Trimming at V came to 5 bases and at J to 4 bases, leaving 11 bases not matched to a gene. In germline, CDR1 is SNHLY, CDR2 FYNNEI.

The chain recombines TRBV5-8 with TRBJ2-7; D possibly corresponds to TRBD2 (5 bases). Trimming stripped 0 bases from V and 1 base from J, with 11 bases between. From germline, CDR1 is SGHTS and CDR2 YDEGEE. CDR3 length: 15 amino acids. CDR3 in DNA: TGTGCCAGCAGCTTGGTGGTGGGAGTTTCCTACGAGCAGTACTTC. Translating it yields CASSLVVGVSYEQYF.

The rearrangement uses TRBV20-1 and TRBJ1-4, with 7 bases that match TRBD1. V gave up 3 bases and J gave up 7 bases; unmatched junction bases: 11. Germline CDR1 and CDR2: DFQATT and SNEGSKA (reference sequence). The length of the CDR3 is 15 residues. The CDR3 bases are TGCAGTGCTAGTTTACGGAGGACAGGAACTGAAAAACTGTTTTTT. This encodes CSASLRRTGTEKLFF.

The rearrangement links TRBV7-2 to TRBJ2-7; D gene unclear. V was clipped by 5 bases and J by 1 base, with 6 bases between them. This CDR3 spans 12 amino acids. CDR1 and CDR2 from the germline V gene are SGHTA and FQGNSA. In nucleotides, the CDR3 is TGTGCCAGCAGCCGTAGTTCCTACGAGCAGTACTTC. Its translation is CASSRSSYEQYF.

The rearrangement uses TRBV29-1 and TRBJ2-1; 10 bases fit TRBD2. The CDR3 covers 14 residues. The germline gives CDR1 SQVTM, CDR2 ANQGSEA. The J segment lost 9 bases and the V segment lost 4 bases, leaving 9 bases of the junction unmatched. For the CDR3, the DNA is TGCAGCGTTGGGGGTGGTCTAGCGGGAGTTGAGCAGTTCTTC. Protein sequence: CSVGGGLAGVEQFF.

The chain employs TRBV7-9 and TRBJ2-3, with 7 bases identical to TRBD1. The CDR3 spans 15 residues. CDR1 is SEHNR and CDR2 is FQNEAQ in the germline V gene (reference sequence). J lost 2 bases, V lost 5 bases, and 7 bases had no gene match. For the CDR3, the DNA is TGTGCCAGCAGCCAAAGACAGGGCGACACAGATACGCAGTATTTT. Amino acid sequence: CASSQRQGDTDTQYF.

The V call is TRBV6-2 or TRBV6-3, the J call TRBJ1-2; weak D call: TRBD1 (5 bases). V gave up 6 bases and J gave up 4 bases, with 15 bases separating them. The germline gives CDR1 MNHEY, CDR2 SVGEGT. The CDR3 contains 14 residues. CDR3 amino acids: CASSGYGGRYGYTF. CDR3 coding DNA: TGTGCCAGCAGCGGGTACGGGGGTCGCTATGGCTACACCTTC.

The chain couples TRBV6-5 to TRBJ1-2; 11 bases align to TRBD1. The junction had 4 bases not matched to a gene; V was cut back by 7 bases and J by 3 bases. Germline V gene sequence: CDR1 MNHEY, CDR2 SVGAGI. The CDR3 extends over 14 amino acids. CDR3 sequence: CASIGQGADYGYTF. The CDR3 DNA is TGTGCCAGCATTGGACAGGGGGCTGACTATGGCTACACCTTC.